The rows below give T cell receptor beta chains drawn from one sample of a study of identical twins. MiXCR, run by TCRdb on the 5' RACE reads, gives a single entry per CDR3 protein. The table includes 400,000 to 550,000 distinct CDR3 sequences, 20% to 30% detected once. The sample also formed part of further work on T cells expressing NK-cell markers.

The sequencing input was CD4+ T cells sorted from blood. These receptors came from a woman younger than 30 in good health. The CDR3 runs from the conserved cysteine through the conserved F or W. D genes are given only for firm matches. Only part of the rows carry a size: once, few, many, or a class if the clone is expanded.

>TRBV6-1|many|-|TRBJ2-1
TGTGCCAGCAGGATAACTCTCTCCAATACGGGAGAGCAGTTCTTC
CASRITLSNTGEQFF
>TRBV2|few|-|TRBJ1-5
TGTGCCAGCAGTGTGGAGACAGGACGTCAGCCCCAGCATTTT
CASSVETGRQPQHF
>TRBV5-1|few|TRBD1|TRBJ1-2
TGCGCCAGCAGCTTGAGACTGGGACAGGGGTTTCAAGGCTACACCTTC
CASSLRLGQGFQGYTF
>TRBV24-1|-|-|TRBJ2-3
TGTGCCACCAGTGATTCAGGGGTGGGCACAGATACGCAGTATTTT
CATSDSGVGTDTQYF
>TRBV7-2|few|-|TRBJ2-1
TGTGCCAGCAGCTTAGAGCGGGCATACTCCTACAATGAGCAGTTCTTC
CASSLERAYSYNEQFF
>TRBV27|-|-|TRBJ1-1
TGTGCCAGCAGTTTGTGGGGGGACATGCGTTACACTGAAGCTTTCTTT
CASSLWGDMRYTEAFF
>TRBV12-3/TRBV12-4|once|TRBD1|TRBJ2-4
TGTGCCAGCAGTGGGACAGGGGTGGCCAAAAACATTCAGTACTTC
CASSGTGVAKNIQYF
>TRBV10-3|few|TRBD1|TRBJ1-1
TGTGCCATCAGCCCGGGACAGGGGAGGTGGACTGAAGCTTTCTTT
CAISPGQGRWTEAFF
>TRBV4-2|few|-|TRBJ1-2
TGTGCCAGCACAGGAACCGTCTATGGCTACACCTTC
CASTGTVYGYTF
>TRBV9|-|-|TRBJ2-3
TGTGCCAGCAGCGCCCCTGAGGACACAGATACGCAGTATTTT
CASSAPEDTDTQYF
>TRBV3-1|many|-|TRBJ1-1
TGTGCCAGCAGCCAAGGACGGATGAACACTGAAGCTTTCTTT
CASSQGRMNTEAFF
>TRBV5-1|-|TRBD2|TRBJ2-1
TGCGCCAGCAGCCCCCGGACTAGCGGGAGGGAAAGGAATGAGCAGTTCTTC
CASSPRTSGRERNEQFF
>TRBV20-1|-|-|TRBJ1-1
TGCAGTGCTAGAGAGGGTTTCGGTGAAGCTTTCTTT
CSAREGFGEAFF
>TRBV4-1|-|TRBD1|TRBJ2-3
TGCGCCAGCAGCCAAGGGGACAGGTTTGGAGTAGCAGATACGCAGTATTTT
CASSQGDRFGVADTQYF
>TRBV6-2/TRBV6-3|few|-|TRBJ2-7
TGTGCCAGCAGTTACGTGGTGCCCTACGAGCAGTACTTC
CASSYVVPYEQYF
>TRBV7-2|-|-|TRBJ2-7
TGTGCCAGCGGAGCGCAAAAATCTGAGCAGTACTTC
CASGAQKSEQYF
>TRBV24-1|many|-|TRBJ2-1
TGTGCCACCAGTGATTCTAGCCGGCAGTTCTTC
CATSDSSRQFF
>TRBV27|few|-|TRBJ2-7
TGTGCCAGCAGTTTGCTCAGCGAGCAGTACTTC
CASSLLSEQYF
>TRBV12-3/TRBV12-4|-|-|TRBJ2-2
TGTGCCAGCAGTTTGAGGCTAGCTAACACCGGGGAGCTGTTTTTT
CASSLRLANTGELFF
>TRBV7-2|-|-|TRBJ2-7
TGTGCCAGCAGCACCACCGGGACCTATTCCTACGAGCAGTACTTC
CASSTTGTYSYEQYF
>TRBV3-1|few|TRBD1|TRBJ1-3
TGTGCCAGCAGTACAGGGGCTGGAAACACCATATATTTT
CASSTGAGNTIYF
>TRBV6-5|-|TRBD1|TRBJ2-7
TGTGCCAGCAGTTTGACAGGGGGGCCCTACGAGCAGTACTTC
CASSLTGGPYEQYF